This T cell receptor beta chain was observed in a study of patients and donors after allogeneic stem cell transplantation. TCRdb independently ran MiXCR on the RT-PCR reads; one entry per CDR3 protein. Found here are about 74,000 distinct CDR3 sequences, less than 30% of them singletons; the top ten hold around a quarter. Per the germline V gene, CDR1 is ENHRY and CDR2 is SYGVKD. This CDR3 comprises 12 residues. Sequenced input: blood, either unsorted or a sorted T cell fraction (not recorded which). The chain recombines TRBV10-3 with TRBJ2-7; 7 nucleotides agree with TRBD1. The sequence was collected from a human donor who was either an allogeneic HSCT recipient or a stem cell or donor lymphocyte infusion donor (not recorded which). It is not recorded whose cells these are; they may come from a transplant donor. CDR3 amino acids: CVTRQGTYEQYF. CDR3 DNA sequence: TGTGTCACCCGACAGGGCACCTACGAGCAGTACTTC.